The clone carrying this T cell receptor (beta chain) was counted a single time. The CDR3 has 15 amino acids. Germline values: CDR1 SGHRS, CDR2 YFSETQ. Trimming removed 2 bases at V and 0 bases at J, with 9 bases between. In the original workflow: Amplification of reference gene primers provided the estimated nucleated cell counts. The repertoire was sequenced with immunoSEQ multiplex PCR; TCRdb's copy has only in-frame clones and lacks some. V, J and clone size reflect that table, while D and trimming were determined from the DNA. The profile shows over 200,000 clones, around 87% of them singletons. The sample originates from a study of blood T cell repertoires in COVID-19. Whole-study context: Sites across the United States, Italy and Spain contributed samples from acute and convalescent COVID-19. PBMCs, B-cell-depleted T cells, or T cells were the source of the cDNA or gDNA that made up the material.

This TCR was sampled from a man between 60 and 75 years old who had recovered from COVID-19. This rearrangement joins TRBV5-1 to TRBJ2-1; D is ambiguous. Sequenced material: peripheral blood. The DNA for the CDR3 is TGCGCCAGCAGCTTCGATCTCAGCTCCTACAATGAGCAGTTCTTC. Translated: CASSFDLSSYNEQFF.